The 3 T cell receptor beta chains below all came from one sample that was sequenced in a study of T cell responses to AZD1222 COVID-19 vaccine. Some clones are missing from TCRdb's copy, which holds only in-frame ones; the method was immunoSEQ multiplex PCR. Of tens of thousands of clones listed, about 87% were seen once; the top ten hold 10%. The sample was peripheral blood, taken 28 days after the second dose of the MenACWY control vaccine. The receptors originated from an adult who received the MenACWY meningococcal vaccine as a control.

The CDR3 sequence: CASSPWDREEYF. CDR3 coding DNA: TGTGCCAGCTCACCCTGGGACCGGGAGGAGTATTTT. This sequence joins TRBV18 and TRBJ2-3; 7 positions match TRBD2. This CDR3 spans 12 amino acids. Germline V gives CDR1 KGHSH, CDR2 LQKENI. With V trimmed by 3 bases and J by 13 bases, 7 bases remained unmatched.

There are a few counts of this clone. The chain joins TRBV4-3 to TRBJ1-1, with D possibly being TRBD1 (5 bases). Germline V gene lookup returns CDR1 LGHNA and CDR2 YSLEER. The CDR3 is made up of 15 amino acids. The V end was cut by 0 bases, the J end by 3 bases, with 11 bases between. For the CDR3, the DNA is TGCGCCAGCAGCCAAGACCGGGGGGGTCACACTGAAGCTTTCTTT. Amino acids: CASSQDRGGHTEAFF.

This chain connects TRBV6-5 to TRBJ1-1, with 11 bases fitting TRBD1. From germline, CDR1 is MNHEY and CDR2 SVGAGI. V lost 5 bases, J lost 4 bases, and 6 bases stayed unmatched. The CDR3 is 15 residues long. The CDR3 sequence is CASSRRTGGGTEAFF. CDR3 DNA: TGTGCCAGCAGTCGTCGGACAGGGGGCGGCACTGAAGCTTTCTTT.